This TCR beta chain was sequenced in a study of cytomegalovirus exposure and HLA in healthy donors. The CDR3 consists of 13 residues. Germline CDR1 and CDR2: SGHNT and YYREEE (reference sequence). V lost 4 bases, J lost 5 bases, and 13 bases lay in between. It was with 60 Vbeta and 13 Jbeta primers that the PCR ran. Profiling relied on immunoSEQ multiplex PCR, and the TCRdb table lists in-frame clones only, not all of them. The sample lists 140,000 or so clones; approximately 72% were seen once. The chain couples TRBV5-4 to TRBJ2-7; D may be TRBD2 (6 bases). The receptor's source is a woman in her sixties or seventies in good health and CMV-seronegative. Sequencing input: PBMCs. The CDR3 is CASSNSGRNEQYF. The CDR3 DNA sequence: TGTGCCAGCAGCAACTCCGGGAGAAACGAGCAGTACTTC.